These 10 T cell receptor beta chains came from one sample sequenced in a study of identical twins. TCRdb independently ran MiXCR on the 5' RACE reads; one entry per CDR3 protein. The sample comprises 1.5 million to 2 million distinct CDR3 sequences, around 29% of which are singletons, and 0.25% to 0.3% rests with the top ten. The sample was cord blood. The receptors here all came from a newborn girl in good health.

The rearrangement uses TRBV27 and TRBJ1-6, with a weak D call TRBD1 (6 bases). V was shortened by 7 bases and J by 0 bases, with 13 bases between the two germline ends. Germline lookup yields CDR1 MNHEY and CDR2 SMNVEV (reference sequence). This CDR3 is 16 amino acids long. The CDR3 coding sequence is TGTGCCAGCAACCGGAGGGGGAGCTCCTATAATTCACCCCTCCACTTT. Residues: CASNRRGSSYNSPLHF.

The chain combines TRBV25-1 with TRBJ2-5; no definite D call. The length of the CDR3 is 14 residues. Germline V lookup: CDR1 MGHDK, CDR2 SYGVNS. V was shortened by 0 bases and J by 0 bases, with 5 bases between the two germline ends. The CDR3 protein is CASSEYNHQETQYF. The CDR3 nucleotides read TGTGCCAGCAGTGAATACAATCACCAAGAGACCCAGTACTTC. The full variable domain, its missing parts supplied by reference TRBV25-1 and TRBJ2-5, is EADIYQTPRYLVIGTGKKITLECSQTMGHDKMYWYQQDPGMELHLIHYSYGVNSTEKGDLSSESTVSRIRTEHFPLTLESARPSHTSQYLCASSEYNHQETQYFGPGTRLLVL.

The chain combines TRBV21-1 with TRBJ1-1; the D segment call TRBD1 is taken from the table without a DNA check. TRBV21-1 is given as a pseudogene. The CDR3 is 15 residues long. CDR3 sequence: CASSRGRGMDSEAFF. CDR3 bases: TGTGCCAGCAGCCGTGGACGGGGTATGGATTCTGAAGCTTTCTTT.

Here the CDR3 reads CASNNPTRTDEQFF. The CDR3 DNA is TGTGCCAGCAACAATCCCACACGCACCGATGAGCAGTTCTTC. The chain employs TRBV27 and TRBJ2-1; D call uncertain. This CDR3 is built from 14 residues. Trimming stripped 7 bases from V and 8 bases from J, with 18 bases between. The germline gives CDR1 MNHEY, CDR2 SMNVEV (reference sequence).

Only one count was recorded for this clonotype. Germline is not matched at one junction end, which may reflect a read error. The V call is TRBV9, the J call TRBJ2-1; 8 nucleotides agree with TRBD2. Germline V gene sequence: CDR1 SGDLS, CDR2 YYNGEE. The CDR3 loop spans 15 amino acids. The CDR3: CASSLLAGGPNEQSF. As DNA, the CDR3 is TGTGCCAGCAGCTTACTCGCGGGGGGCCCCAATGAGCAGTCCTTC.

V and J are TRBV30 and TRBJ1-2, with TRBD1 matching over 7 bases. Germline V lookup: CDR1 GTSNPN, CDR2 SVGIG (reference sequence). The V segment lost 3 bases and the J segment 3 bases; nucleotides outside the gene matches: 7. The CDR3 runs 14 residues. In DNA form, the CDR3 reads TGTGCCTGGAGCCGACAGGGAAAGGACTATGGCTACACCTTC. It is translated as CAWSRQGKDYGYTF.

This clonotype was seen only a few times. The chain uses TRBV9 and TRBJ2-5; no clear D gene. The J call may be faulty, since TRBJ2-4 better matches the DNA end. CDR1 is SGDLS and CDR2 is YYNGEE in the germline V gene. CDR3 length: 15 residues. The CDR3 here is CASSPRQWTGTIQYF. As DNA, the CDR3 is TGTGCCAGCAGCCCACGGCAGTGGACGGGTACCATTCAGTACTTC.

The chain joins TRBV12-3 or TRBV12-4 to TRBJ2-1, with D unresolved. The CDR3 contains 11 residues. V lost 7 bases and J lost 7, with 8 bases in between. CDR3 protein: CASTASNEQFF. The CDR3 bases are TGTGCCAGCACCGCTTCGAATGAGCAGTTCTTC.

This clonotype has ten or more counts. The genes are TRBV5-1 and TRBJ2-7; 7 bases fit TRBD2. CDR3 length: 14 residues. Germline V gives CDR1 SGHRS, CDR2 YFSETQ. J was trimmed by 5 bases and V by 2 bases; bases with no gene match: 7. CDR3 sequence (DNA): TGCGCCAGCAGCTTAACAGCGGGGATCCACGAGCAGTACTTC. As protein: CASSLTAGIHEQYF. Drawing the rest from reference TRBV5-1 and TRBJ2-7, the complete variable domain is KAGVTQTPRYLIKTRGQQVTLSCSPISGHRSVSWYQQTPGQGLQFLFEYFSETQRNKGNFPGRFSGRQFSNSRSEMNVSTLELGDSALYLCASSLTAGIHEQYFGPGTRLTVT.

Only a few counts were recorded for this clonotype. V and J are TRBV2 and TRBJ2-7; 7 positions agree with TRBD2. CDR1 and CDR2 (germline): SNHLY, FYNNEI. The V gene end was trimmed by 9 bases and the J gene end by 0 bases; junction bases not matched to a gene: 5. This CDR3 comprises 13 residues. In nucleotides, the CDR3 is TGTGCCAGTGAAGGACTAGTCTCCTACGAGCAGTACTTC. Encoded protein: CASEGLVSYEQYF.